The next 10 T cell receptor beta chains were all read from a single sample in a study of blood T cell repertoires in COVID-19. Clones were sequenced by immunoSEQ multiplex PCR, and TCRdb holds only the in-frame ones, with some missing. This table has about 340,000 clones, around 83% appearing once. Sequenced input: peripheral blood. The receptors derive from a man aged 25-40 years with active or convalescent COVID-19.

This clone was found a few times. This rearrangement joins TRBV11-2 to TRBJ1-1; TRBD1 matches 7 bases. This CDR3 is built from 13 residues. With 4 bases clipped from V and 4 bases from J, the junction kept 3 bases outside the gene matches. Germline CDR1 SGHAT, CDR2 FQNNGV. Here the CDR3 DNA reads TGTGCCAGCAGCTGGACAGGCCGCACTGAAGCTTTCTTT. Its protein product is CASSWTGRTEAFF.

This clone was counted a single time. The chain combines TRBV4-1 with TRBJ2-7, with D possibly matching TRBD2 (5 bases). The CDR3 is made up of 13 amino acids. CDR1 and CDR2 (germline): MGHRA, YSYEKL. V dropped 3 bases and J dropped 1 base, with 7 bases sitting between them. The CDR3 protein is CASSHPGSYEQYF. The CDR3 nucleotides read TGCGCCAGCAGCCATCCGGGATCCTACGAGCAGTACTTC.

J is TRBJ1-1 and V is TRBV4-2; TRBD1 matches 7 bases. The V gene's germline CDR1 is LGHNA and CDR2 YNFKEQ. The CDR3 is 16 amino acids. Trimming removed 0 bases from V and 4 bases from J; junction bases left unmatched: 8. CDR3 nucleotide sequence: TGTGCCAGCAGCCAAGAAGATTCAGGGGGAGGCACTGAAGCTTTCTTT. Translated, it gives CASSQEDSGGGTEAFF.

The chain combines TRBV2 with TRBJ2-3, with 8 bases that match TRBD2. The CDR3 is made up of 14 amino acids. The ends lost 8 bases at V and 4 bases at J; junction bases unmatched: 8. CDR1 is SNHLY and CDR2 is FYNNEI in the germline V gene. The CDR3, as DNA: TGTGCCAGCTCCAGCGGGAGAGGTGCAGATACGCAGTATTTT. Translating it yields CASSSGRGADTQYF.

As concerns this clone: Other DNA sequences in the same sample also yield this CDR3. This chain uses TRBV7-9 with TRBJ1-1; D is unclear. Germline V CDR1 and CDR2: SEHNR, FQNEAQ (reference sequence). V gave up 3 bases and J gave up 4 bases, with 9 bases separating them. CDR3 length equals 13 residues. CDR3 in amino acids: CASSLSGVTEAFF. The CDR3 DNA reads as TGTGCCAGCAGCTTGTCCGGGGTCACTGAAGCTTTCTTT.

V is TRBV15 and J is TRBJ1-1, with D possibly being TRBD1 (5 bases). The germline CDR1 and CDR2 sequences are LNHNV and YYDKDF (reference sequence). With 4 bases removed from V and 8 bases from J, the gap between germline ends came to 23 bases. CDR3 length equals 16 residues. CDR3 region: CATSNGGGSRYEEAFF. The CDR3 coding sequence is TGTGCCACCAGCAACGGGGGGGGATCACGGTATGAAGAAGCTTTCTTT.

The CDR3 protein is CATSRLRDFQPQHF. CDR3 sequence (DNA): TGTGCCACCAGCAGACTCCGGGACTTTCAGCCCCAGCATTTT. The V and J genes are TRBV15 and TRBJ1-5; D perhaps matches TRBD1 (5 bases). The CDR3 extends over 14 amino acids. Per germline, CDR1 LNHNV and CDR2 YYDKDF (reference sequence). V was cut by 2 bases and J by 6 bases, with 11 bases left in between.

J is TRBJ2-7 and V is TRBV4-1; 8 nucleotides line up with TRBD2. This CDR3 has 16 amino acids. Losses at the gene ends were 0 bases for V and 3 bases for J; bases not matched to a gene: 7. From germline, CDR1 is MGHRA and CDR2 YSYEKL. The CDR3: CASSQDGISGDYEQYF. DNA for the CDR3: TGCGCCAGCAGCCAAGATGGGATTAGCGGGGACTACGAGCAGTACTTC.

This clone was recorded once. This chain uses TRBV5-1 with TRBJ1-4; D uncertain. Trimming stripped 4 bases from V and 0 bases from J, with 10 bases between. This CDR3 comprises 15 residues. Germline V lookup: CDR1 SGHRS, CDR2 YFSETQ. Here the CDR3 reads CASSHGPATNEKLFF. CDR3 DNA sequence: TGCGCCAGCAGCCATGGGCCCGCAACTAATGAAAAACTGTTTTTT.

This chain uses TRBV19 with TRBJ1-4; TRBD1 agrees at 7 bases. Germline-derived CDR1 and CDR2 are LNHDA and SQIVND (reference sequence). This CDR3 spans 17 amino acids. V was clipped by 3 bases and J by 0 bases; unmatched bases: 7. CDR3 region: CASSMGTVASTNEKLFF. DNA of the CDR3: TGTGCCAGTAGTATGGGGACAGTGGCTTCAACTAATGAAAAACTGTTTTTT.